A selection of T cell receptor beta chains follows, all from one sample in a study of blood T cell repertoires in COVID-19. Sequencing used immunoSEQ multiplex PCR; TCRdb keeps in-frame clones, though not all of them. The data contain about 99,000 clones, roughly 76% of them singletons. The sample consisted of peripheral blood. The receptors were sampled from a man older than 75 with COVID-19, enrolled during active disease. Both conserved end residues are part of each CDR3. Each record gives: J gene, CDR3 length, V gene, CDR3 protein.

j_gene: TRBJ2-2; len: 15; v_gene: TRBV6-2/TRBV6-3; CDR3aa: CASSRQGWYTGELFF
j_gene: TRBJ1-5; len: 15; v_gene: TRBV2; CDR3aa: CASSEPGTDNQPQHF
j_gene: TRBJ2-3; len: 15; v_gene: TRBV24-1; CDR3aa: CATSDLSGGADTQYF
j_gene: TRBJ2-7; len: 11; v_gene: TRBV5-8; CDR3aa: CASSGLYEQYF
j_gene: TRBJ1-2; len: 16; v_gene: TRBV6-5; CDR3aa: CASSYSPGTGGQGYTF
j_gene: TRBJ2-7; len: 14; v_gene: TRBV5-6; CDR3aa: CASSLGSGSYEQYF
j_gene: TRBJ1-1; len: 14; v_gene: TRBV6-5; CDR3aa: CASSQRHRVAEAFF
j_gene: TRBJ2-5; len: 13; v_gene: TRBV10-3; CDR3aa: CAISAESRETQYF
j_gene: TRBJ2-5; len: 16; v_gene: TRBV5-6; CDR3aa: CASSLYGTGSRETQYF
j_gene: TRBJ2-7; len: 13; v_gene: TRBV5-5; CDR3aa: CASSWTNSYEQYF
j_gene: TRBJ1-2; len: 15; v_gene: TRBV13; CDR3aa: CASSTGQGIRYGYTF
j_gene: TRBJ1-1; len: 15; v_gene: TRBV19; CDR3aa: CASSIGRRMNTEAFF
j_gene: TRBJ2-6; len: 15; v_gene: TRBV9; CDR3aa: CASSATGSGANVLTF
j_gene: TRBJ2-1; len: 15; v_gene: TRBV7-9; CDR3aa: CASSEAGGTYNEQFF
j_gene: TRBJ1-5; len: 13; v_gene: TRBV2; CDR3aa: CASKGEGRQPQHF
j_gene: TRBJ1-4; len: 15; v_gene: TRBV4-1; CDR3aa: CASSQGIGGYEKLFF
j_gene: TRBJ1-5; len: 15; v_gene: TRBV29-1; CDR3aa: CSVGETGASNQPQHF
j_gene: TRBJ1-1; len: 14; v_gene: TRBV6-5; CDR3aa: CASTTGVIGTEAFF
j_gene: TRBJ2-5; len: 14; v_gene: TRBV6-5; CDR3aa: CASSFTGYQETQYF
j_gene: TRBJ1-1; len: 13; v_gene: TRBV27; CDR3aa: CASGQGQNTEAFF
j_gene: TRBJ1-2; len: 14; v_gene: TRBV10-2; CDR3aa: CATLDRAPIYGYTF
j_gene: TRBJ2-2; len: 17; v_gene: TRBV27; CDR3aa: CASGNYRTGGTTGELFF
j_gene: TRBJ1-2; len: 13; v_gene: TRBV30; CDR3aa: CAWSPILQGGYTF
j_gene: TRBJ2-7; len: 14; v_gene: TRBV11-3; CDR3aa: CASSPGLAGSEQYF
j_gene: TRBJ2-3; len: 15; v_gene: TRBV7-2; CDR3aa: CASSQLAGGRDTQYF
j_gene: TRBJ1-1; len: 14; v_gene: TRBV6-5; CDR3aa: CASNPRDSGAEAFF
j_gene: TRBJ2-2; len: 16; v_gene: TRBV9; CDR3aa: CASSILAAPDTGELFF
j_gene: TRBJ2-7; len: 16; v_gene: TRBV7-2; CDR3aa: CASSLAVTGGPHEQYF
j_gene: TRBJ2-2; len: 15; v_gene: TRBV4-1; CDR3aa: CASSQGTANTGELFF
j_gene: TRBJ1-3; len: 14; v_gene: TRBV9; CDR3aa: CASSVYQEGNTIYF
j_gene: TRBJ1-3; len: 15; v_gene: TRBV6-5; CDR3aa: CASSPGQGIGNTIYF
j_gene: TRBJ2-4; len: 16; v_gene: TRBV24-1; CDR3aa: CATRRQGGLAKNIQYF
j_gene: TRBJ2-7; len: 14; v_gene: TRBV19; CDR3aa: CASSMREARDEQYF
j_gene: TRBJ2-1; len: 17; v_gene: TRBV7-9; CDR3aa: CASRRTGAVSSYNEQFF